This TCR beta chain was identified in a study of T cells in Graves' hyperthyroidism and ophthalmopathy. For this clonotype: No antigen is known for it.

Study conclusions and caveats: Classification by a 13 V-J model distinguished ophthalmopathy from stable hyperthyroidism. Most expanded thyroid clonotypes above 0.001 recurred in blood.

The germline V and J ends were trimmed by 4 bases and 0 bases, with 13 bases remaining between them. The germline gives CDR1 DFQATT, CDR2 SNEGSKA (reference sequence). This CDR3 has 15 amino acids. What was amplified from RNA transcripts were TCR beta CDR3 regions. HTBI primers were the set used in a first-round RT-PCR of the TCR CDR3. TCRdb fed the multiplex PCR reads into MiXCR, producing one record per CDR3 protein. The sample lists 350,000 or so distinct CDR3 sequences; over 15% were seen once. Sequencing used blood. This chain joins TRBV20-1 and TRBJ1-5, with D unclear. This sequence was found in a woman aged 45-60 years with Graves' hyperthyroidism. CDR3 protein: CSAISAAYSNQPQHF. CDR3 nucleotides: TGCAGTGCTATATCGGCAGCCTATAGCAATCAGCCCCAGCATTTT.